This TCR beta chain derives from a study of T-cell reconstitution after alpha-beta-depleted transplantation in children. Study observations and caveats: Newly generated T cells supplied most T-cell counts and diversity one year post-transplant. Reportedly, alpha-beta T cells present about two months post-transplant originated from several hundred expanded clones of graft origin.

Trimming took 0 bases from V and 4 from J, leaving 16 bases between them. The germline V gene encodes CDR1 SGHRS and CDR2 YFSETQ. This CDR3 region has 17 residues. In the case of this clonotype: Antigen unknown.

This sample's TCRbeta library carried unique molecular identifier barcodes. TCRdb reprocessed the PCR reads with MiXCR, giving one entry per CDR3 protein. The profile shows around 600,000 distinct CDR3 sequences, under 30% of them singletons. The receptor was derived from a boy in the first two years of life who had a stem cell transplant for acute myeloid leukemia, so the T cells may come from the graft donor. The sequenced sample was PBMCs, mostly from graft donor cells, obtained 360 days after TCRalphabeta/CD19-depleted stem cell transplant. The chain carries TRBV5-1 and TRBJ2-2; the D gene is possibly TRBD1 (6 bases). CDR3 amino acids: CASSLVLGHPFTGELFF. In DNA, the CDR3 is TGCGCCAGCAGCTTGGTTCTGGGACACCCTTTCACCGGGGAGCTGTTTTTT. Combining the CDR3 with reference TRBV5-1 and TRBJ2-2 gives the whole variable domain KAGVTQTPRYLIKTRGQQVTLSCSPISGHRSVSWYQQTPGQGLQFLFEYFSETQRNKGNFPGRFSGRQFSNSRSEMNVSTLELGDSALYLCASSLVLGHPFTGELFFGEGSRLTVL.